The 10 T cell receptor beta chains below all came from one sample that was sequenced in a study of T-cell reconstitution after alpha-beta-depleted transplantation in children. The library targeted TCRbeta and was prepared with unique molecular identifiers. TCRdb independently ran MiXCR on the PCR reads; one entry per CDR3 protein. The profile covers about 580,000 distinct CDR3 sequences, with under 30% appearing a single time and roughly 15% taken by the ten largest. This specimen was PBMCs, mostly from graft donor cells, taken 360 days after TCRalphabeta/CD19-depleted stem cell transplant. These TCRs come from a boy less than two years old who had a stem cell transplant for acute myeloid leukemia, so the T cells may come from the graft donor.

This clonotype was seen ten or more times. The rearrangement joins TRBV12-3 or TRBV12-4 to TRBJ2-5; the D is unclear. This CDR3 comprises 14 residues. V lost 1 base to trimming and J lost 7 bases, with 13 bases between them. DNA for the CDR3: TGTGCCAGCAGTTTAGGAGGTCCCCCAGCGACCCAGTACTTC. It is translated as CASSLGGPPATQYF.

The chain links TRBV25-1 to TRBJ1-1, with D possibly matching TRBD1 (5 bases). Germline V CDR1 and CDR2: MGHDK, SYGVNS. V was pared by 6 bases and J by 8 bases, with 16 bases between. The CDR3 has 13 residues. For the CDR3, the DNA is TGTGCCAGCAGGGACTTTCAGGGAACCGAAGCTTTCTTT. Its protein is CASRDFQGTEAFF.

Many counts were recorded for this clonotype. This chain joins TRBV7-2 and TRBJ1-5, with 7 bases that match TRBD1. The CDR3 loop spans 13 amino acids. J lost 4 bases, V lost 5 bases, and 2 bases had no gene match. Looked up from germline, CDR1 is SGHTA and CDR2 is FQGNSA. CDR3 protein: CASSPTGNQPQHF. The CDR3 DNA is TGTGCCAGCAGCCCGACAGGGAATCAGCCCCAGCATTTT.

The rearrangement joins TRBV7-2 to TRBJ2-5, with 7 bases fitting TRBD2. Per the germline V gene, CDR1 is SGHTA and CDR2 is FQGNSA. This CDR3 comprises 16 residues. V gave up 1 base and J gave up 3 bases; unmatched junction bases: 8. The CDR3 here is CASSLVPGTIKETQYF. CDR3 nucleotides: TGTGCCAGCAGCTTAGTGCCAGGGACTATCAAAGAGACCCAGTACTTC.

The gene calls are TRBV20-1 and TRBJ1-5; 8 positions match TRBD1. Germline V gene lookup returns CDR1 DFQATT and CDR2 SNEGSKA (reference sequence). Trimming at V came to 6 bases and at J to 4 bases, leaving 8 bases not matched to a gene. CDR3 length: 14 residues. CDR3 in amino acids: CSAIGTGENQPQHF. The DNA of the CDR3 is TGCAGTGCCATAGGGACAGGTGAAAATCAGCCCCAGCATTTT.

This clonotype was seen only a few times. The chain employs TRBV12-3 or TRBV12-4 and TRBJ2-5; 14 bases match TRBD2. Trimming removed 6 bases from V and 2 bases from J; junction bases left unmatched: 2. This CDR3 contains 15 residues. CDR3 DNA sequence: TGTGCCAGCAGGAGACTAGCGGGGGGGCAAGAGACCCAGTACTTC. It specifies CASRRLAGGQETQYF.

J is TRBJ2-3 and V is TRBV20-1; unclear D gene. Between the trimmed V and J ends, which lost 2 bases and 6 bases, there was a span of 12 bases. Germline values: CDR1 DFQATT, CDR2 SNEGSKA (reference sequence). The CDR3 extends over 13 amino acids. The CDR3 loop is CSARTPGKDTQYF. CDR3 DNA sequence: TGCAGTGCTAGAACTCCGGGCAAGGATACGCAGTATTTT.

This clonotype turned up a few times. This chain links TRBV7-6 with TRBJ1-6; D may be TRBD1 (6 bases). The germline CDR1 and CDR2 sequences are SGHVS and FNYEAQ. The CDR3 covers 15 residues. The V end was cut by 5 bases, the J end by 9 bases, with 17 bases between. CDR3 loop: CASSLDRRSGSPLHF. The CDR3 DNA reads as TGTGCCAGCAGCCTAGACAGGAGGAGCGGTTCACCCCTCCACTTT.

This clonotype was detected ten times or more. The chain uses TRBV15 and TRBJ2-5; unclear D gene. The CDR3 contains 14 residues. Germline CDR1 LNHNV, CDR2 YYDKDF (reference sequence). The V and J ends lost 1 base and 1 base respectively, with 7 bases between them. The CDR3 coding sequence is TGTGCCACCAGCAGAGTAGACACCCAAGAGACCCAGTACTTC. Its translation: CATSRVDTQETQYF.

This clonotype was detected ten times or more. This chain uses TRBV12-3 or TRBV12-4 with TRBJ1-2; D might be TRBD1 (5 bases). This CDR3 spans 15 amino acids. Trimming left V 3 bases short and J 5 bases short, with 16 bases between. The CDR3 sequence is CASSFSSGTPYGYTF. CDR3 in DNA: TGTGCCAGCAGTTTTAGTTCCGGGACTCCGTATGGCTACACCTTC.